This TCR beta chain was captured in a study of blood T cell repertoires in COVID-19. Study-wide background: PBMCs, B-cell-depleted T cells, or T cells were the source of the cDNA or gDNA that made up the material.

Participants came from some 23 US areas, aged about 18 to 100 years. The recovered donors of Cohort 3 showed two negative PCRs, clearance, or symptom resolution. CDR3 length: 15 amino acids. CDR1 and CDR2 (germline): SGHAT, FQNNGV. With 2 bases clipped from V and 7 bases from J, the junction kept 6 bases outside the gene matches. Produced via immunoSEQ multiplex PCR; TCRdb's table is partial and in-frame only. Of over 150,000 clones in the sample, 80% were seen once. The chain recombines TRBV11-2 with TRBJ2-1, with 9 bases that match TRBD2. The sample comprised PBMCs or T cells enriched from blood (not recorded which). This receptor was taken from a woman aged 55-70 years who had recovered from COVID-19. The DNA of the CDR3 is TGTGCCAGCAGCTTATTGGGCGGGGGGGCAAATGAGCAGTTCTTC. This sequence encodes CASSLLGGGANEQFF.